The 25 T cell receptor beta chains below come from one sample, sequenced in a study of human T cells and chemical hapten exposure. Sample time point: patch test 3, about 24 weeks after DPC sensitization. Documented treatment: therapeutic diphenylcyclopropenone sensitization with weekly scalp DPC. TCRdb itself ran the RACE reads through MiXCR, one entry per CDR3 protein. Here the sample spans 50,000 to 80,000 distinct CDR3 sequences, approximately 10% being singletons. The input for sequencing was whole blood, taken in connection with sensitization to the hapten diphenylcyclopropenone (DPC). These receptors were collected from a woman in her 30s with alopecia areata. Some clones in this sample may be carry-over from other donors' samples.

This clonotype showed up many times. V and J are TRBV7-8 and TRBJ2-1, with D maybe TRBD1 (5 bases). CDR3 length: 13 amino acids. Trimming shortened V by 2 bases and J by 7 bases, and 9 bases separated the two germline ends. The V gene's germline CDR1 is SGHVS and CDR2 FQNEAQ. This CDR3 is CASSLPGINEQFF. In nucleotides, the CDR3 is TGTGCCAGCAGCTTACCAGGGATAAATGAGCAGTTCTTC. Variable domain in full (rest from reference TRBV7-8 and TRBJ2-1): GAGVSQSPRYKVAKRGQDVALRCDPISGHVSLFWYQQALGQGPEFLTYFQNEAQLDKSGLPSDRFFAERPEGSVSTLKIQRTQQEDSAVYLCASSLPGINEQFFGPGTRLTVL.

The chain's CDR3 is CSVEPRGYEQYF. In DNA, the CDR3 is TGCAGTGTTGAGCCCAGAGGCTACGAGCAGTACTTC. J is TRBJ2-7 and V is TRBV20-1, with D hard to call. The CDR3 length is 12 residues. Per germline, CDR1 DFQATT and CDR2 SNEGSKA (reference sequence). V was cut by 7 bases and J by 3 bases, with 13 bases left in between.

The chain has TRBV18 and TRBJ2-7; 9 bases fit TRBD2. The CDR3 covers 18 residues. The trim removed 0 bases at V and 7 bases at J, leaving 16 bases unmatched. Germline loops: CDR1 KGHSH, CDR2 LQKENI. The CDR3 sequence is CASSPPKAGGHLGREQYF. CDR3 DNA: TGTGCCAGCTCACCACCAAAAGCGGGAGGCCACCTTGGTAGGGAGCAGTACTTC.

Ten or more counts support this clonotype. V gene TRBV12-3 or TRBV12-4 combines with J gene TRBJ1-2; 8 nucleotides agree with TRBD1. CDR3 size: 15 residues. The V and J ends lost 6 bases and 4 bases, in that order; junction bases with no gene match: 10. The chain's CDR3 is CASSRGQGRAYGYTF. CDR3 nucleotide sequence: TGTGCCAGCAGCCGAGGACAGGGAAGGGCCTATGGCTACACCTTC.

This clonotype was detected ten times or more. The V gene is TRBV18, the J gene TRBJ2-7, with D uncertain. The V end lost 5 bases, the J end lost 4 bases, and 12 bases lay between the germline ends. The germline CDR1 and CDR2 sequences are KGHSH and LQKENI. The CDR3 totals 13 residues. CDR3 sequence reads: CASSTTDQYEQYF. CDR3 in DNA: TGTGCCAGCTCAACGACCGACCAGTACGAGCAGTACTTC.

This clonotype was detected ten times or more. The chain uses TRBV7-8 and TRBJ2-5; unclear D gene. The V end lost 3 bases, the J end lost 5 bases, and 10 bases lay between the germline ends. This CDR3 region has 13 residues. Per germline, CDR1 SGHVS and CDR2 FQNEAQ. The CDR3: CASSFAIVETQYF. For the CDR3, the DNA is TGTGCCAGCAGCTTTGCGATAGTGGAGACCCAGTACTTC.

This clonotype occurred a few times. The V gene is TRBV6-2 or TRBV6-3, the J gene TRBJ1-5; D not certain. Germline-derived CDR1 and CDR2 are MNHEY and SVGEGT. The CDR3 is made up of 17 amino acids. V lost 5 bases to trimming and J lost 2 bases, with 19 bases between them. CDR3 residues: CASSPHPPGFGNQPQHF. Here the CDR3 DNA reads TGTGCCAGCAGTCCCCACCCCCCAGGTTTTGGCAATCAGCCCCAGCATTTT.

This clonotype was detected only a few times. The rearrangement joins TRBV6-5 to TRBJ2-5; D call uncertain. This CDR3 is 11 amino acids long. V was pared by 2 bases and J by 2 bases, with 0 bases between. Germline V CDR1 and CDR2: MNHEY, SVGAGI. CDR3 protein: CASSYQETQYF. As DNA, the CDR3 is TGTGCCAGCAGTTACCAAGAGACCCAGTACTTC.

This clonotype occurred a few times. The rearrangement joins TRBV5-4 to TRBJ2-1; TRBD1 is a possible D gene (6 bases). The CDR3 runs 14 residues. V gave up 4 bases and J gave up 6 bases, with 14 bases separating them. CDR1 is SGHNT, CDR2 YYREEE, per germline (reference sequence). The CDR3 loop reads CASSRPLQGNEQFF. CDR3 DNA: TGTGCCAGCAGCAGACCGCTACAGGGCAATGAGCAGTTCTTC.

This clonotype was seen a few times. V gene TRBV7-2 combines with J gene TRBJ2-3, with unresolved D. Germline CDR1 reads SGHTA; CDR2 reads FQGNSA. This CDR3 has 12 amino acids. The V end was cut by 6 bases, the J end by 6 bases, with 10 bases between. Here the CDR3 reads CASRADPDTQYF. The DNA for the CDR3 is TGTGCCAGCAGGGCTGATCCGGATACGCAGTATTTT.

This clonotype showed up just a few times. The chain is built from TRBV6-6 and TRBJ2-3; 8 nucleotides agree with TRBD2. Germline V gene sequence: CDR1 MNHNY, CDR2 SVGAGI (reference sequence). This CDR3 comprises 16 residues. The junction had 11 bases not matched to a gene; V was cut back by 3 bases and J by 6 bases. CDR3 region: CASSYRTGGVRDTQYF. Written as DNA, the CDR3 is TGTGCCAGCAGTTATCGAACGGGGGGGGTCAGGGATACGCAGTATTTT.

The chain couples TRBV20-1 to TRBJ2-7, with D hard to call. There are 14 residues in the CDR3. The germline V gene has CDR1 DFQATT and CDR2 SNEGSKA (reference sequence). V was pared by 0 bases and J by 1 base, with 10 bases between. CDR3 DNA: TGCAGTGCTAGAGATCGTGGGTCATCCTACGAGCAGTACTTC. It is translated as CSARDRGSSYEQYF.

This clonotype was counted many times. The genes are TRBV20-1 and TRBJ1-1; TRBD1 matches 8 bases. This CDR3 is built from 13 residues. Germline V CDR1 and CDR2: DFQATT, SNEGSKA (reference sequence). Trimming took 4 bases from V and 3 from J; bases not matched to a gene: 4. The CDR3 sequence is CSATQGAHTEAFF. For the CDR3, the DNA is TGCAGTGCTACCCAGGGGGCGCACACTGAAGCTTTCTTT.

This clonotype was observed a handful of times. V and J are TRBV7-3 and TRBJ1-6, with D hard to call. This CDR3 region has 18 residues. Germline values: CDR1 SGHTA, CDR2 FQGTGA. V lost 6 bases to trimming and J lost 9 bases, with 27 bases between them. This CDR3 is CASREPRRGSFRRSPLHF. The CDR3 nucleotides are TGTGCCAGCAGGGAACCGCGAAGAGGGTCCTTTCGTCGTTCACCCCTCCACTTT.

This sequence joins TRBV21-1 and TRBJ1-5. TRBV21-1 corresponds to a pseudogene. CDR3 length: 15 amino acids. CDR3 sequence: CASSRSRRARQPQHF. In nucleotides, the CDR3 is TGTGCCAGCAGCCGAAGCCGGAGGGCTCGGCAGCCCCAGCATTTT.

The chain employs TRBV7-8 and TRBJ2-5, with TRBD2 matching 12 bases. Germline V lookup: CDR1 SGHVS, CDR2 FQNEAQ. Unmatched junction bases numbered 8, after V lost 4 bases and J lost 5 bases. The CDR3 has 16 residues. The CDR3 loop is CASSSASGGAGETQYF. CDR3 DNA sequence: TGTGCCAGCAGCTCCGCTAGCGGGGGGGCCGGGGAGACCCAGTACTTC.

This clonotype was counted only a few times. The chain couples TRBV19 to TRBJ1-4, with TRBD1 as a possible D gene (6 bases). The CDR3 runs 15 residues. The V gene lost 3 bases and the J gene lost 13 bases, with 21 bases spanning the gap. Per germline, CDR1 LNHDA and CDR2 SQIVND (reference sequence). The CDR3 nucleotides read TGTGCCAGTAGTATTGGGGCCCTAGGGGGTCTATTACTGTTTTTT. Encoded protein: CASSIGALGGLLLFF.

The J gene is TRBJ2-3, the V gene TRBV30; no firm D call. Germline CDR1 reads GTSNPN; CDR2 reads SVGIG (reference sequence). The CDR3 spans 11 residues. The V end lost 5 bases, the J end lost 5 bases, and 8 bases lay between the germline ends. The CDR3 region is CAWGLRDTQYF. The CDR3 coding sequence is TGTGCCTGGGGGCTCCGAGATACGCAGTATTTT. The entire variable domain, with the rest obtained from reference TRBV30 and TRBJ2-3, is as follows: SQTIHQWPATLVQPVGSPLSLECTVEGTSNPNLYWYRQAAGRGLQLLFYSVGIGQISSEVPQNLSASRPQDRQFILSSKKLLLSDSGFYLCAWGLRDTQYFGPGTRLTVL.

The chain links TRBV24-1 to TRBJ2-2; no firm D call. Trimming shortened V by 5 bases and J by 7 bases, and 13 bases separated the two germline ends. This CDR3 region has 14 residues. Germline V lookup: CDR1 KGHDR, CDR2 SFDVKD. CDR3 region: CATSAAGFGGELFF. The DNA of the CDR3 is TGTGCCACCAGTGCGGCAGGATTTGGCGGGGAGCTGTTTTTT.

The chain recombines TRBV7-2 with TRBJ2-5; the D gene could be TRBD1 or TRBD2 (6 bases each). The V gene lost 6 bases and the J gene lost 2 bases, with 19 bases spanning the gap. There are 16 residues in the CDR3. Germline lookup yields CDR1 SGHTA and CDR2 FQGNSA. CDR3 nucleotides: TGTGCCAGCAGTTTACGGGGGCTGCCTGGGCAAGAGACCCAGTACTTC. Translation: CASSLRGLPGQETQYF.

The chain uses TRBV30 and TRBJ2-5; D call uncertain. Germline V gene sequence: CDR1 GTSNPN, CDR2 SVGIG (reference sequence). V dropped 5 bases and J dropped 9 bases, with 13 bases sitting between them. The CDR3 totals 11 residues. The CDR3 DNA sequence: TGTGCCTGGGGTGGGTCTGGGGCCCAGTACTTC. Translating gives CAWGGSGAQYF.

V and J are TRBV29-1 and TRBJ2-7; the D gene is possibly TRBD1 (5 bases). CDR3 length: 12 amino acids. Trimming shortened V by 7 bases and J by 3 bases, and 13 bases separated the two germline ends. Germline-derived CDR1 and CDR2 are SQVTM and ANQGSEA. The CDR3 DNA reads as TGCAGCGCCCAGGGCACACGCTACGAGCAGTACTTC. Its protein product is CSAQGTRYEQYF.

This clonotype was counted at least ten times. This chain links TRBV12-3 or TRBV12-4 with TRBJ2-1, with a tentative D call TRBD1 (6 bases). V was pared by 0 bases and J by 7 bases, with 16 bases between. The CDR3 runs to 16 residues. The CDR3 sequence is CASSLAPAGAQNEQFF. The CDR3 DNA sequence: TGTGCCAGCAGTTTAGCGCCGGCAGGGGCCCAGAATGAGCAGTTCTTC.

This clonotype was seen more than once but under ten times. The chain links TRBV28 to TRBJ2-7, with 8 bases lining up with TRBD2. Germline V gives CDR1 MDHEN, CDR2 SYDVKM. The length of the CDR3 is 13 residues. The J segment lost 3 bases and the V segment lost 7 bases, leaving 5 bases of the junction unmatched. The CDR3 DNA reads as TGTGCCAGCACCCGGGGGGGCCTCTACGAGCAGTACTTC. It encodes CASTRGGLYEQYF.

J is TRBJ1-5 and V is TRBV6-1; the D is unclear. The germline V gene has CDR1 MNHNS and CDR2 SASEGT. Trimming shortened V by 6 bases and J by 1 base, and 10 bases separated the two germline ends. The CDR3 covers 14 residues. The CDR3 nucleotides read TGTGCCAGCAGGACGACACCGAGCAATCAGCCCCAGCATTTT. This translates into CASRTTPSNQPQHF.